A single sample gave rise to the 19 T cell receptor beta chains below, sequenced in a study of blood T cell repertoires in COVID-19. Measured with immunoSEQ multiplex PCR; TCRdb has only the in-frame clones, and not every one. The table records over 60,000 clones, about three quarters of them present only once. Sequencing was done on a sample of peripheral blood. Receptors originate from a human donor in a cohort sampled during active COVID-19.

This clone was detected only once. The V and J genes are TRBV6-5 and TRBJ2-1; 12 nucleotides agree with TRBD2. The CDR3 length is 15 residues. CDR1 is MNHEY, CDR2 SVGAGI, per germline. With V trimmed by 6 bases and J by 7 bases, 7 bases remained unmatched. Written as DNA, the CDR3 is TGTGCCAGCAGCTACGCCGGGACTAGCGGGAATGAGCAGTTCTTC. Translated: CASSYAGTSGNEQFF.

This chain uses TRBV5-4 with TRBJ1-4, with D hard to call. V lost 6 bases and J 8 bases, leaving 17 bases between the germline ends. From germline, CDR1 is SGHNT and CDR2 YYREEE (reference sequence). The CDR3 has 14 residues. CDR3 in amino acids: CASTPPGEDEKLFF. The CDR3 bases are TGTGCCAGCACCCCGCCGGGAGAGGACGAAAAACTGTTTTTT.

This chain joins TRBV9 and TRBJ2-5; D perhaps matches TRBD2 (5 bases). The CDR3 runs 13 residues. Germline assignment: CDR1 SGDLS and CDR2 YYNGEE. Deletions cut 0 bases from V and 3 bases from J, with 6 bases between. CDR3: CASSVEREETQYF. The CDR3 coding sequence is TGTGCCAGCAGCGTAGAGAGGGAAGAGACCCAGTACTTC.

This clone occurred once. The chain has TRBV5-1 and TRBJ2-2, with a weak D call TRBD2 (6 bases). Trimming left V 1 base short and J 3 bases short, with 10 bases between. Germline loops: CDR1 SGHRS, CDR2 YFSETQ. The CDR3 is 15 residues long. Here the CDR3 DNA reads TGCGCCAGCAGCTTGCTTCCGGGGGACACCGGGGAGCTGTTTTTT. This translates into CASSLLPGDTGELFF.

The V gene is TRBV7-9, the J gene TRBJ1-2; D perhaps matches TRBD1 (6 bases). V was pared by 1 base and J by 8 bases, with 23 bases between. CDR3 size: 17 residues. CDR1 and CDR2 from the germline V gene are SEHNR and FQNEAQ (reference sequence). The CDR3 spells CASSLGDRPLLLRGYTF. CDR3 DNA: TGTGCCAGCAGCTTAGGAGACAGGCCACTGCTGCTAAGGGGCTACACCTTC.

The gene calls are TRBV28 and TRBJ1-2; 7 bases line up with TRBD1. Germline values: CDR1 MDHEN, CDR2 SYDVKM. Trimming took 6 bases from V and 14 from J; bases not matched to a gene: 15. The CDR3 spans 13 residues. The CDR3 spells CASSTLQGRGMTF. CDR3 nucleotides: TGTGCCAGCAGCACCTTACAGGGGAGAGGGATGACCTTC.

The chain combines TRBV20-1 with TRBJ2-5, with 7 bases lining up with TRBD1. J gave up 4 bases and V 3 bases, and 11 bases lay outside the gene matches. The germline V gene has CDR1 DFQATT and CDR2 SNEGSKA (reference sequence). The CDR3 runs to 15 residues. The CDR3 loop is CSASEITTGRETQYF. As DNA, the CDR3 is TGCAGTGCTAGTGAAATCACGACAGGGCGAGAGACCCAGTACTTC.

A single count supports this clone. This rearrangement joins TRBV5-4 to TRBJ2-1; 7 nucleotides match TRBD2. CDR1 SGHNT and CDR2 YYREEE come from the germline V gene (reference sequence). This CDR3 has 18 amino acids. V gave up 1 base and J gave up 3 bases; unmatched junction bases: 13. The CDR3 bases are TGTGCCAGCAGCTTGCTGGTACTGGCGGGAGCATACTACAATGAGCAGTTCTTC. It yields the protein CASSLLVLAGAYYNEQFF.

The V gene is TRBV6-5, the J gene TRBJ2-3, with 10 positions matching TRBD2. Losses at the gene ends were 6 bases for V and 5 bases for J; bases not matched to a gene: 8. This CDR3 has 15 amino acids. CDR1 is MNHEY, CDR2 SVGAGI, per germline. CDR3 DNA sequence: TGTGCCAGCAGGGTAGCGGGAGGTTCTGGAGATACGCAGTATTTT. Encoded protein: CASRVAGGSGDTQYF.

In this sample, this clone turned up a few times. The chain uses TRBV18 and TRBJ2-2, with no clear D. Between the trimmed V and J ends, which lost 2 bases and 3 bases, there was a span of 10 bases. The CDR3 sequence is 15 residues long. Germline CDR1 and CDR2: KGHSH and LQKENI. CDR3 loop: CASSPLHRDTGELFF. The CDR3 region has the DNA TGTGCCAGCTCACCATTGCACAGAGACACCGGGGAGCTGTTTTTT.

V is TRBV30 and J is TRBJ1-1; no clear D gene. The CDR3 covers 12 residues. Germline V gives CDR1 GTSNPN, CDR2 SVGIG (reference sequence). The V end lost 4 bases, the J end lost 7 bases, and 13 bases lay between the germline ends. The CDR3 bases are TGTGCCTGGAATTTGGGTGGGCATGAAGCTTTCTTT. Its protein product is CAWNLGGHEAFF.

The chain couples TRBV28 to TRBJ2-7; perhaps TRBD1 as D (6 bases). V was clipped by 5 bases and J by 4 bases, with 21 bases between them. CDR3 length: 16 residues. From germline, CDR1 is MDHEN and CDR2 SYDVKM. DNA for the CDR3: TGTGCCAGCAGTGTCGCCTCCAACAGGGATGGATACGAGCAGTACTTC. It specifies CASSVASNRDGYEQYF.

The genes are TRBV14 and TRBJ2-7; D gene uncertain. Germline lookup yields CDR1 SGHDN and CDR2 FVKESK. The V gene lost 4 bases and the J gene lost 0 bases, with 4 bases spanning the gap. This CDR3 has 12 residues. The CDR3: CASSRGSYEQYF. The CDR3 coding sequence is TGTGCCAGCAGCCGCGGCTCCTACGAGCAGTACTTC. The whole variable domain, filled in from reference TRBV14 and TRBJ2-7, reads EAGVTQFPSHSVIEKGQTVTLRCDPISGHDNLYWYRRVMGKEIKFLLHFVKESKQDESGMPNNRFLAERTGGTYSTLKVQPAELEDSGVYFCASSRGSYEQYFGPGTRLTVT.

The chain couples TRBV25-1 to TRBJ2-7; no clear D. This CDR3 has 13 residues. The germline V gene has CDR1 MGHDK and CDR2 SYGVNS. The V end was cut by 6 bases, the J end by 4 bases, with 13 bases between. The CDR3 spells CASSTLNRYEQYF. CDR3 sequence (DNA): TGTGCCAGCAGCACCCTCAATAGATACGAGCAGTACTTC.

This clone was seen once. The chain links TRBV5-1 to TRBJ2-3; a weak D match, TRBD1 (6 bases). V was trimmed by 1 base and J by 4 bases, leaving 22 bases between them. The CDR3 length is 18 residues. CDR1 SGHRS and CDR2 YFSETQ come from the germline V gene. Written as DNA, the CDR3 is TGCGCCAGCAGCTTGACGTTTGTTGTAGGGGGAGTGGCAGATACGCAGTATTTT. It specifies CASSLTFVVGGVADTQYF.

This rearrangement joins TRBV18 to TRBJ2-6; D not certain. V dropped 2 bases and J dropped 2 bases, with 7 bases sitting between them. Germline V gives CDR1 KGHSH, CDR2 LQKENI. This CDR3 spans 15 amino acids. The CDR3 nucleotides are TGTGCCAGCTCACCAAGCCTAGCTGGGGCCAACGTCCTGACTTTC. Protein sequence: CASSPSLAGANVLTF.

The chain uses TRBV7-3 and TRBJ2-1; perhaps TRBD1 as D (5 bases). Germline loops: CDR1 SGHTA, CDR2 FQGTGA. The CDR3 extends over 13 amino acids. With 2 bases removed from V and 9 bases from J, the gap between germline ends came to 11 bases. CDR3 coding DNA: TGTGCCAGCAGCTTAGGGGCGATGGGTGAGCAGTTCTTC. It yields the protein CASSLGAMGEQFF.

The chain has TRBV24-1 and TRBJ1-1; TRBD1 aligns across 7 bases. With 4 bases clipped from V and 11 bases from J, the junction kept 6 bases outside the gene matches. The CDR3 runs 12 residues. Per the germline V gene, CDR1 is KGHDR and CDR2 is SFDVKD. CDR3 amino acids: CATSDRTGVAFF. The DNA of the CDR3 is TGTGCCACCAGTGACCGAACAGGGGTGGCTTTCTTT.

The chain employs TRBV7-2 and TRBJ2-3, with 8 positions matching TRBD2. V trimming: 6 bases; J trimming: 3 bases; junction bases outside the gene matches: 8. Germline CDR1 and CDR2: SGHTA and FQGNSA. This CDR3 spans 15 amino acids. DNA for the CDR3: TGTGCCAGCAGGCAAGCGGGAGTGAGTACAGATACGCAGTATTTT. This gives the protein CASRQAGVSTDTQYF.